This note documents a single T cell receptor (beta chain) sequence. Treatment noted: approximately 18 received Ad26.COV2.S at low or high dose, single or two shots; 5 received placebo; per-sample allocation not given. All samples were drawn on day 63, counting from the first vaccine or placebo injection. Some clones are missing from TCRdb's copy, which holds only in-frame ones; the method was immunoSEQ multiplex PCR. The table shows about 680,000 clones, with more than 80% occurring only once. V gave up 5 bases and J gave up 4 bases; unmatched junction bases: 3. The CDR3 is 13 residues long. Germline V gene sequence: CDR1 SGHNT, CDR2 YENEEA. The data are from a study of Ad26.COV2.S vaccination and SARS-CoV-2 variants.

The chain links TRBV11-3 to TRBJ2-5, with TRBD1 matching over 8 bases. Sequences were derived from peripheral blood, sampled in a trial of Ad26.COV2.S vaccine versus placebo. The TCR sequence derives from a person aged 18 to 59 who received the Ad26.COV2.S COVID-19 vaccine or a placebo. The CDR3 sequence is CASSGGTGETQYF. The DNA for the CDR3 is TGTGCCAGCAGCGGCGGGACAGGAGAGACCCAGTACTTC. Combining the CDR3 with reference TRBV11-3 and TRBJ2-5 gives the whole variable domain EAGVVQSPRYKIIEKKQPVAFWCNPISGHNTLYWYLQNLGQGPELLIRYENEEAVDDSQLPKDRFSAERLKGVDSTLKIQPAELGDSAVYLCASSGGTGETQYFGPGTRLLVL.